This is a list of T cell receptor beta chains from one sample in a study of CD8 T cells in Susac syndrome. TCRdb itself ran the immunoSEQ multiplex PCR reads through MiXCR, one entry per CDR3 protein. Counted here are under 55,000 distinct CDR3 sequences, 93% occurring once; the ten biggest clones make up about 0.51%. The specimen sequenced was CD8+ T cells from PBMCs. Every receptor here comes from a human donor with multiple sclerosis. CDR3s include the opening cysteine and the closing phenylalanine or tryptophan. D genes are given only for firm matches. Clone size is not always given. Where it is, it says once, few, many or a class for expanded clones.

j_call: TRBJ2-7
d_call: TRBD2
cdr3_length: 15
clone_size: once
v_call: TRBV6-6
cdr3_nt: TGTGCCAGCAGTTTTAGACTAGCGGGGGCCTACGAGCAGTACTTC
cdr3_aa: CASSFRLAGAYEQYF

j_call: TRBJ1-6
d_call: .
cdr3_length: 15
clone_size: few
v_call: TRBV30
cdr3_nt: TGTGCCTGGACCATTCCCGGGGTTGATAATTCACCCCTCCACTTT
cdr3_aa: CAWTIPGVDNSPLHF

j_call: TRBJ1-1
d_call: .
cdr3_length: 14
clone_size: .
v_call: TRBV28
cdr3_nt: TGTGCCAGCAGTTTAATCAGAGAGAACACTGAAGCTTTCTTT
cdr3_aa: CASSLIRENTEAFF

j_call: TRBJ2-7
d_call: .
cdr3_length: 16
clone_size: .
v_call: TRBV7-6
cdr3_nt: TGTGCCAGCAGCTCCTGGGGGGGCAGCGAAGCCTACGAGCAGTACTTC
cdr3_aa: CASSSWGGSEAYEQYF

j_call: TRBJ2-5
d_call: TRBD1
cdr3_length: 18
clone_size: .
v_call: TRBV6-5
cdr3_nt: TGTGCCAGCAGTTACTCGGCTGTAGAAGGGACAGGACGAGAGACCCAGTACTTC
cdr3_aa: CASSYSAVEGTGRETQYF

j_call: TRBJ2-7
d_call: .
cdr3_length: 15
clone_size: .
v_call: TRBV7-7
cdr3_nt: TGTGCTAGCAGCCCCAGCGGGTCCTCGGTTCACGAGCAGTACTTC
cdr3_aa: CASSPSGSSVHEQYF

j_call: TRBJ1-1
d_call: .
cdr3_length: 13
clone_size: .
v_call: TRBV27
cdr3_nt: TGTGCCAGCAGTTTATTAGAGGGCACTGAAGCTTTCTTT
cdr3_aa: CASSLLEGTEAFF

j_call: TRBJ2-7
d_call: .
cdr3_length: 12
clone_size: .
v_call: TRBV7-6
cdr3_nt: TGTGCCAGCAGCTTAGTATTCTACGAGCAGTACTTC
cdr3_aa: CASSLVFYEQYF

j_call: TRBJ2-7
d_call: TRBD2
cdr3_length: 16
clone_size: once
v_call: TRBV20-1
cdr3_nt: TGCAGTGCTAGAGATACTAGCGGGGGCACCTCCTACGAGCAGTACTTC
cdr3_aa: CSARDTSGGTSYEQYF

j_call: TRBJ2-1
d_call: TRBD1
cdr3_length: 14
clone_size: .
v_call: TRBV20-1
cdr3_nt: TGCAGTGCCACGCGACAGGGCTGGGGCAATGAGCAGTTCTTC
cdr3_aa: CSATRQGWGNEQFF

j_call: TRBJ1-1
d_call: TRBD1
cdr3_length: 16
clone_size: .
v_call: TRBV20-1
cdr3_nt: TGCAGTGCTCGCCGTCCCGGGACAGGTATGAACACTGAAGCTTTCTTT
cdr3_aa: CSARRPGTGMNTEAFF

j_call: TRBJ2-5
d_call: .
cdr3_length: 14
clone_size: .
v_call: TRBV14
cdr3_nt: TGTGCCAGCAGCCAAGTAGCAGGGGTAGAGACCCAGTACTTC
cdr3_aa: CASSQVAGVETQYF

j_call: TRBJ1-2
d_call: .
cdr3_length: 11
clone_size: .
v_call: TRBV20-1
cdr3_nt: TGCAGTGCCCGTTTAGGTCAGGGCTACACCTTC
cdr3_aa: CSARLGQGYTF

j_call: TRBJ2-3
d_call: .
cdr3_length: 12
clone_size: .
v_call: TRBV9
cdr3_nt: TGTGCCAGCAGCGAGGGCACAGATACGCAGTATTTT
cdr3_aa: CASSEGTDTQYF

j_call: TRBJ1-1
d_call: .
cdr3_length: 13
clone_size: .
v_call: TRBV5-6
cdr3_nt: TGTGCCAGCAGCTGGGGGCAGGGTGTGGTAGCTTTCTTT
cdr3_aa: CASSWGQGVVAFF

j_call: TRBJ1-2
d_call: TRBD1
cdr3_length: 17
clone_size: .
v_call: TRBV2
cdr3_nt: TGTGCCAGCAGTGAAGTAGGACAGGGGGTGATGGACTATGGCTACACCTTC
cdr3_aa: CASSEVGQGVMDYGYTF

j_call: TRBJ2-7
d_call: TRBD2
cdr3_length: 16
clone_size: once
v_call: TRBV19
cdr3_nt: TGTGCCAGTAGTATAGATGTCGCTAGCGGAGCTTACGAGCAGTACTTC
cdr3_aa: CASSIDVASGAYEQYF

j_call: TRBJ1-1
d_call: TRBD1
cdr3_length: 18
clone_size: .
v_call: TRBV4-3
cdr3_nt: TGCGCCAGCAGCCAAGAATCCCGCCAGGGGGTCGGGATCACTGAAGCTTTCTTT
cdr3_aa: CASSQESRQGVGITEAFF

j_call: TRBJ2-5
d_call: .
cdr3_length: 13
clone_size: once
v_call: TRBV20-1
cdr3_nt: TGCAGTGCTAGAGATACCGGGAAGGAGACCCAGTACTTC
cdr3_aa: CSARDTGKETQYF

j_call: TRBJ2-2
d_call: TRBD1
cdr3_length: 18
clone_size: .
v_call: TRBV9
cdr3_nt: TGTGCCAGCAGCGGCCCCCAACTAAGGGACAGGGGCATCGGGGAGCTGTTTTTT
cdr3_aa: CASSGPQLRDRGIGELFF

j_call: TRBJ1-5
d_call: .
cdr3_length: 15
clone_size: .
v_call: TRBV20-1
cdr3_nt: TGCAGTGCTAGAGAAGGGCCATGGGGCAATCAGCCCCAGCATTTT
cdr3_aa: CSAREGPWGNQPQHF

j_call: TRBJ2-1
d_call: .
cdr3_length: 17
clone_size: once
v_call: TRBV5-4
cdr3_nt: TGTGCCAGCAGCTCTTCCATAAGGGTAACCTCCTACAATGAGCAGTTCTTC
cdr3_aa: CASSSSIRVTSYNEQFF

j_call: TRBJ2-1
d_call: .
cdr3_length: 12
clone_size: .
v_call: TRBV7-8
cdr3_nt: TGTGCCAGCAGCTCAGGGGTAAATGAGCAGTTCTTC
cdr3_aa: CASSSGVNEQFF

j_call: TRBJ2-7
d_call: .
cdr3_length: 12
clone_size: .
v_call: TRBV7-6
cdr3_nt: TGTGCCAGCAGCTTAGTTCGGGACGAGCAGTACTTC
cdr3_aa: CASSLVRDEQYF

j_call: TRBJ2-7
d_call: TRBD2
cdr3_length: 14
clone_size: .
v_call: TRBV4-3
cdr3_nt: TGCGCCAGCAGCCAAGAACTAGCGGGGGTTGAGCAGTACTTC
cdr3_aa: CASSQELAGVEQYF

j_call: TRBJ2-7
d_call: .
cdr3_length: 15
clone_size: once
v_call: TRBV18
cdr3_nt: TGTGCCAGCTCGCTAACCGGGACCGGGAATCGCGAGCAGTACTTC
cdr3_aa: CASSLTGTGNREQYF

j_call: TRBJ1-2
d_call: .
cdr3_length: 17
clone_size: .
v_call: TRBV19
cdr3_nt: TGTGCCAGTAGTCCATCCTATTTAACTTCTTCTAACTATGGCTACACCTTC
cdr3_aa: CASSPSYLTSSNYGYTF

j_call: TRBJ1-5
d_call: .
cdr3_length: 16
clone_size: .
v_call: TRBV30
cdr3_nt: TGTGCCTGGAGTGAAGGGAACTGGCGGGGCAATCAGCCCCAGCATTTT
cdr3_aa: CAWSEGNWRGNQPQHF

j_call: TRBJ2-2
d_call: .
cdr3_length: 17
clone_size: .
v_call: TRBV20-1
cdr3_nt: TGCAGTGCTAGATCCTACCGGGACACCTCGACGGCCGGGGAGCTGTTTTTT
cdr3_aa: CSARSYRDTSTAGELFF

j_call: TRBJ1-3
d_call: .
cdr3_length: 16
clone_size: once
v_call: TRBV6-6
cdr3_nt: TGTGCCAGCAGCCTCTCCGGGATCTGGGTGGGAAACACCATATATTTT
cdr3_aa: CASSLSGIWVGNTIYF

j_call: TRBJ2-7
d_call: .
cdr3_length: 13
clone_size: .
v_call: TRBV19
cdr3_nt: TGTGCCAGTAGTTTCGGGACGGTCTACGAGCAGTACTTC
cdr3_aa: CASSFGTVYEQYF

j_call: TRBJ1-2
d_call: .
cdr3_length: 16
clone_size: .
v_call: TRBV13
cdr3_nt: TGTGCCAGCGTTTCGGGGGCTTCCTTTATTAACTATGGCTACACCTTC
cdr3_aa: CASVSGASFINYGYTF

j_call: TRBJ1-2
d_call: .
cdr3_length: 11
clone_size: .
v_call: TRBV2
cdr3_nt: TGTGCCAGCAGTGAAGCGCCGCAGCCAGGCTTC
cdr3_aa: CASSEAPQPGF

j_call: TRBJ1-6
d_call: .
cdr3_length: 14
clone_size: .
v_call: TRBV24-1
cdr3_nt: TGTGCCACTCAAGAGGGCTCCTATAATTCACCCCTCCACTTT
cdr3_aa: CATQEGSYNSPLHF

j_call: TRBJ2-7
d_call: .
cdr3_length: 15
clone_size: .
v_call: TRBV7-9
cdr3_nt: TGTGCCAGCAGCTTCCAAGGGGGGTTCACCTACGAGCAGTACTTC
cdr3_aa: CASSFQGGFTYEQYF

j_call: TRBJ2-1
d_call: .
cdr3_length: 15
clone_size: .
v_call: TRBV29-1
cdr3_nt: TGCAGCGTTGAAGACCCCGGGGGATCGTACAATGAGCAGTTCTTC
cdr3_aa: CSVEDPGGSYNEQFF

j_call: TRBJ2-3
d_call: .
cdr3_length: 15
clone_size: .
v_call: TRBV4-1
cdr3_nt: TGCGCCAGCAGCCTGAGGGACCTCGAGCGGGATACGCAGTATTTT
cdr3_aa: CASSLRDLERDTQYF

j_call: TRBJ2-5
d_call: .
cdr3_length: 14
clone_size: .
v_call: TRBV30
cdr3_nt: TGTGCCTGGAGTGTAATCGGGCGCAGGGAGACCCAGTACTTC
cdr3_aa: CAWSVIGRRETQYF

j_call: TRBJ2-4
d_call: .
cdr3_length: 17
clone_size: .
v_call: TRBV29-1
cdr3_nt: TGCAGCGTTGAAACCTGGAGCGTGTTATCAGCCAAAAACATTCAGTACTTC
cdr3_aa: CSVETWSVLSAKNIQYF

j_call: TRBJ1-2
d_call: TRBD1
cdr3_length: 19
clone_size: .
v_call: TRBV11-2
cdr3_nt: TGTGCCAGCAGCCTAGCGTTAGTTCAAGGGACAGGAAAAGGCTATGGCTACACCTTC
cdr3_aa: CASSLALVQGTGKGYGYTF

j_call: TRBJ2-3
d_call: .
cdr3_length: 12
clone_size: .
v_call: TRBV7-9
cdr3_nt: TGTGCCAGCAGCTTAGTGGGTGATACGCAGTATTTT
cdr3_aa: CASSLVGDTQYF

j_call: TRBJ2-7
d_call: .
cdr3_length: 14
clone_size: .
v_call: TRBV27
cdr3_nt: TGTGCCAGCAGTTTAGCCAGGGGTCGTAACGAGCAGTACTTC
cdr3_aa: CASSLARGRNEQYF

j_call: TRBJ2-3
d_call: .
cdr3_length: 18
clone_size: .
v_call: TRBV6-5
cdr3_nt: TGTGCCAGCAGTTACTCGAAAATCAGAACACCCCGGGGAGATACGCAGTATTTT
cdr3_aa: CASSYSKIRTPRGDTQYF

j_call: TRBJ2-2
d_call: .
cdr3_length: 16
clone_size: few
v_call: TRBV25-1
cdr3_nt: TGTGCCAGCAGTGACAGGGGGGCCCCGAACACCGGGGAGCTGTTTTTT
cdr3_aa: CASSDRGAPNTGELFF